What follows are 20 T cell receptor beta chains derived from one specimen sequenced in a study of memory B cells and T cells in multiple sclerosis. After stimulus-free culture, autoproliferating CFSE-dim and non-proliferating CFSE-high T cells were sequenced separately. Roughly 5x10^7 CFSE-labeled PBMCs were cultured 6 to 7 days unstimulated, then replicate wells were pooled. Their target antigens are unknown. TCRdb's copy holds only in-frame clones and misses some; the assay was immunoSEQ multiplex PCR. The table lists 40,000 to 50,000 clones, roughly 80% of them singletons. The sample comprised PBMCs from blood kept in culture. Every receptor here comes from a human donor with multiple sclerosis.

The chain is built from TRBV4-3 and TRBJ1-4; maybe TRBD1 (5 bases). This CDR3 has 15 residues. Germline CDR1 and CDR2: LGHNA and YSLEER. V lost 1 base to trimming and J lost 3 bases, with 9 bases between them. CDR3 nucleotide sequence: TGCGCCAGCAGCCAAGGGTGGGGCCCTAATGAAAAACTGTTTTTT. This gives the protein CASSQGWGPNEKLFF.

A single count supports this clone. This chain uses TRBV7-9 with TRBJ2-7, with D possibly being TRBD1 (6 bases). V was clipped by 5 bases and J by 0 bases, with 14 bases between them. This CDR3 contains 15 residues. CDR1 is SEHNR, CDR2 FQNEAQ, per germline (reference sequence). The CDR3 loop is CASSTETGISYEQYF. In nucleotides, the CDR3 is TGTGCCAGCAGCACTGAAACAGGGATCTCCTACGAGCAGTACTTC.

This clone was seen a handful of times. The chain uses TRBV18 and TRBJ2-7; D unresolved. CDR3 length: 12 amino acids. V lost 6 bases and J lost 5, with 11 bases in between. Germline loops: CDR1 KGHSH, CDR2 LQKENI. The CDR3 DNA reads as TGTGCCAGCTCTTTAGAAGGGCACGAGCAGTACTTC. It yields the protein CASSLEGHEQYF.

The chain recombines TRBV18 with TRBJ1-6, with D unclear. This CDR3 is 14 amino acids long. Trimming shortened V by 2 bases and J by 8 bases, and 10 bases separated the two germline ends. Germline V gene sequence: CDR1 KGHSH, CDR2 LQKENI. The CDR3 sequence is CASSPEEGYSPLHF. In DNA, the CDR3 is TGTGCCAGCTCACCAGAGGAGGGCTATTCACCCCTCCACTTT. The full variable domain, with the rest looked up from reference TRBV18 and TRBJ1-6, is NAGVMQNPRHLVRRRGQEARLRCSPMKGHSHVYWYRQLPEEGLKFMVYLQKENIIDESGMPKERFSAEFPKEGPSILRIQQVVRGDSAAYFCASSPEEGYSPLHFGNGTRLTVT.

The CDR3 here is CASSGIGAENTEAFF. Here the CDR3 DNA reads TGTGCCAGCAGTGGTATAGGGGCTGAGAACACTGAAGCTTTCTTT. The chain combines TRBV2 with TRBJ1-1, with a weak D call TRBD1 (5 bases). Germline CDR1 SNHLY, CDR2 FYNNEI. This CDR3 spans 15 amino acids. V dropped 4 bases and J dropped 1 base, with 13 bases sitting between them. Variable domain in full (rest from reference TRBV2 and TRBJ1-1): EPEVTQTPSHQVTQMGQEVILRCVPISNHLYFYWYRQILGQKVEFLVSFYNNEISEKSEIFDDQFSVERPDGSNFTLKIRSTKLEDSAMYFCASSGIGAENTEAFFGQGTRLTVV.

On this clone: Other DNA sequences from this sample encode an identical CDR3 as well. The gene calls are TRBV11-2 and TRBJ2-1, with TRBD2 identical over 13 bases. Trimming at V came to 5 bases and at J to 1 base, leaving 8 bases not matched to a gene. The CDR3 is made up of 18 amino acids. Germline V lookup: CDR1 SGHAT, CDR2 FQNNGV. CDR3 in amino acids: CASSLTSGGASSYNEQFF. CDR3 nucleotide sequence: TGTGCCAGCAGCCTAACTAGCGGGGGGGCGTCTTCCTACAATGAGCAGTTCTTC.

The chain carries TRBV6-4 and TRBJ1-1; D gene ambiguous. CDR1 and CDR2 (germline): MRHNA, SNTAGT. V shed 4 bases and J shed 2 bases, with 8 bases lying between them. The CDR3 runs 13 residues. CDR3 loop: CASSAYYNTEAFF. CDR3 coding DNA: TGTGCCAGCAGTGCGTATTATAACACTGAAGCTTTCTTT.

CDR3 nucleotides: TGTGCCAGCAGGGTGACAGGGGCCTACGAGCAGTACTTC. This codes for CASRVTGAYEQYF. The rearrangement joins TRBV25-1 to TRBJ2-7, with 8 bases aligning to TRBD1. The CDR3 loop spans 13 amino acids. The trim removed 6 bases at V and 2 bases at J, leaving 3 bases unmatched. CDR1 and CDR2 (germline): MGHDK, SYGVNS.

The V call is TRBV29-1, the J call TRBJ2-6; maybe TRBD2 (5 bases). The CDR3 consists of 11 residues. Germline CDR1 reads SQVTM; CDR2 reads ANQGSEA. The germline V and J ends were trimmed by 4 bases and 9 bases, with 7 bases remaining between them. Here the CDR3 reads CSVARVNVLTF. As DNA, the CDR3 is TGCAGCGTTGCGAGGGTCAACGTCCTGACTTTC.

The V gene is TRBV5-6, the J gene TRBJ1-5; 7 bases line up with TRBD1. The CDR3 sequence is 17 residues long. Looked up from germline, CDR1 is SGHDT and CDR2 is YYEEEE. Losses at the gene ends were 3 bases for V and 1 base for J; bases not matched to a gene: 10. The CDR3 coding sequence is TGTGCCAGCAGCTCCGGGACAGCGAGGGGGAGCAATCAGCCCCAGCATTTT. Encoded protein: CASSSGTARGSNQPQHF.

The chain links TRBV6-5 to TRBJ1-3; maybe TRBD1 (5 bases). This CDR3 is 15 amino acids long. Trimming removed 0 bases at V and 4 bases at J, with 10 bases between. Germline V CDR1 and CDR2: MNHEY, SVGAGI. CDR3: CASSYSPGSGNTIYF. The CDR3 region has the DNA TGTGCCAGCAGTTACTCCCCAGGGAGCGGAAACACCATATATTTT.

This chain links TRBV27 with TRBJ2-7, with unresolved D. The CDR3 covers 14 residues. Trimming left V 3 bases short and J 2 bases short, with 11 bases between. The germline V gene encodes CDR1 MNHEY and CDR2 SMNVEV (reference sequence). The CDR3 DNA follows: TGTGCCAGCAGTTTTGGTGCCCTCGCCTACGAGCAGTACTTC. This gives the protein CASSFGALAYEQYF.

The chain carries TRBV7-2 and TRBJ2-2, with TRBD1 as a possible D gene (5 bases). Per germline, CDR1 SGHTA and CDR2 FQGNSA. The CDR3 has 16 amino acids. Trimming shortened V by 1 base and J by 4 bases, and 13 bases separated the two germline ends. The CDR3 here is CASSLVGQGRTGELFF. CDR3 bases: TGTGCCAGCAGCTTAGTTGGGCAGGGTCGCACCGGGGAGCTGTTTTTT.

The genes are TRBV10-1 and TRBJ2-3, with 7 bases matching TRBD2. The V gene end was trimmed by 0 bases and the J gene end by 1 base; junction bases not matched to a gene: 7. Germline V CDR1 and CDR2: WNHNN, SYGVQD (reference sequence). The CDR3 is 17 amino acids. The CDR3: CASSESRSSGRTDTQYF. Written as DNA, the CDR3 is TGCGCCAGCAGTGAGTCTCGGTCTAGCGGACGCACAGATACGCAGTATTTT.

This chain uses TRBV19 with TRBJ2-4, with D perhaps matching TRBD1 (5 bases). V lost 3 bases to trimming and J lost 0 bases, with 9 bases between them. This CDR3 comprises 15 residues. Germline V gene lookup returns CDR1 LNHDA and CDR2 SQIVND (reference sequence). The CDR3: CASSMGRIAKNIQYF. The CDR3 nucleotides are TGTGCCAGTAGTATGGGGCGAATAGCCAAAAACATTCAGTACTTC.

The rearrangement uses TRBV30 and TRBJ1-1, with 7 bases that match TRBD1. The CDR3 consists of 15 residues. CDR1 and CDR2 from the germline V gene are GTSNPN and SVGIG (reference sequence). Trimming removed 0 bases from V and 0 bases from J; junction bases left unmatched: 4. In DNA, the CDR3 is TGTGCCTGGAGTGTACCGGACAGGCTGAACACTGAAGCTTTCTTT. Translated: CAWSVPDRLNTEAFF.

This CDR3 reads CSARGGDGYTF. The CDR3 bases are TGCAGTGCTAGAGGAGGGGACGGCTACACCTTC. The rearrangement uses TRBV20-1 and TRBJ1-2; possibly TRBD1 for D (5 bases). The CDR3 runs to 11 residues. The V gene's germline CDR1 is DFQATT and CDR2 SNEGSKA (reference sequence). V was shortened by 1 base and J by 8 bases, with 8 bases between the two germline ends.

This chain uses TRBV5-5 with TRBJ1-5, with 8 bases fitting TRBD1. The CDR3 contains 14 residues. Germline V gene sequence: CDR1 SGHKS, CDR2 YYEKEE (reference sequence). V dropped 4 bases and J dropped 7; count of bases not matched to a gene: 7. CDR3 sequence (DNA): TGTGCCAGCAGCCTGGACAGGGTTTCCCAGCCCCAGCATTTT. Its protein product is CASSLDRVSQPQHF.

In its sample, this clone was seen once. This chain uses TRBV7-3 with TRBJ2-2; D possibly uses TRBD1 or TRBD2 (5 bases each). Germline CDR1 and CDR2: SGHTA and FQGTGA. CDR3 length: 17 residues. Trimming left V 3 bases short and J 0 bases short, with 14 bases between. The CDR3 sequence is CASSLFGTATNTGELFF. CDR3 sequence (DNA): TGTGCCAGCAGCTTGTTCGGGACGGCGACGAACACCGGGGAGCTGTTTTTT.

The chain couples TRBV7-2 to TRBJ1-6; no reliable D call. Trimming removed 2 bases at V and 5 bases at J, with 10 bases between. The CDR3 is made up of 15 amino acids. CDR1 and CDR2 (germline): SGHTA, FQGNSA. This CDR3 is CASSLYTPDNSPLHF. The CDR3, as DNA: TGTGCCAGCAGCTTATATACCCCAGATAATTCACCCCTCCACTTT.